This T cell receptor beta chain comes out of a study of cytomegalovirus exposure and HLA in healthy donors. The primer mix had 60 Vbeta and 13 Jbeta primers. TCRdb keeps only in-frame clones here, not all; method: immunoSEQ multiplex PCR. Here the sample spans approximately 170,000 clones, 70% to 90% being singletons. Trimming removed 3 bases from V and 6 bases from J; junction bases left unmatched: 1. The CDR3 is made up of 13 amino acids. Germline V CDR1 and CDR2: KGHSH, LQKENI. The TCR was taken from a woman aged 18-29 years in good health and CMV-seronegative. The sequenced sample consisted of PBMCs. The chain carries TRBV18 and TRBJ2-7; 11 bases fit TRBD1. CDR3 DNA: TGTGCCAGCTCACCCGGGACAGGGGGCGAGCAGTACTTC. Translating gives CASSPGTGGEQYF.